What follows describes a single T cell receptor beta chain. As yet, its antigen is unknown. The CDR3 consists of 13 residues. Germline V gene data show CDR1 as SQVTM and CDR2 as ANQGSEA. After removal of 6 bases from V and 6 bases from J, the junction contained 6 bases not matched to a gene. These data belong to a study of cytomegalovirus exposure and HLA in healthy donors. Findings and limits, study-wide: Earlier analysis found most TCR beta V segments productive about 87% or about 30% of the time. The study labeled fewer than 200 TCR beta chains cytomegalovirus-associated.

Use of 60 Vbeta and 13 Jbeta primers characterized the PCR. The data were produced by immunoSEQ multiplex PCR, yet TCRdb's version contains in-frame clones alone and is incomplete. The table records approximately 150,000 clones, 75% to 80% of them present only once. The J gene is TRBJ2-7, the V gene TRBV29-1; 12 bases agree with TRBD1. Source material: PBMCs. The sequence derives from a woman aged 60 to 75 in good health and CMV-seronegative. CDR3 loop: CSVQPGQGAEQYF. The DNA for the CDR3 is TGCAGCGTCCAACCGGGACAGGGGGCCGAGCAGTACTTC.